The sequence of this T cell receptor beta chain was determined in a study of T cell responses to AZD1222 COVID-19 vaccine. Study-level information: The analysis combined second doses at about 4 or about 12 weeks. Findings of the study overall: After two AZD1222 doses, spike-specific TCR breadth and depth rose versus day 0. Vaccine-associated CD4 TCRs spanned spike, dominant at 160-218 and 743-854.

Sequenced by immunoSEQ multiplex PCR; TCRdb stores in-frame clones only, minus some. The sample holds fewer than 100,000 clones, 90% seen once. As concerns this clone: Its antigen is still unknown.

The CDR3 contains 15 residues. CDR1 SGDLS and CDR2 YYNGEE come from the germline V gene. V was pared by 0 bases and J by 4 bases, with 6 bases of the junction left unmatched. This chain uses TRBV9 with TRBJ2-5; 7 nucleotides line up with TRBD1. The sample in question was peripheral blood, obtained on day 0 of AZD1222 vaccination. The TCR comes from an adult in good health. The CDR3 DNA follows: TGTGCCAGCAGCGTAGCACAGGGGATTGGAGAGACCCAGTACTTC. Translated, it gives CASSVAQGIGETQYF.